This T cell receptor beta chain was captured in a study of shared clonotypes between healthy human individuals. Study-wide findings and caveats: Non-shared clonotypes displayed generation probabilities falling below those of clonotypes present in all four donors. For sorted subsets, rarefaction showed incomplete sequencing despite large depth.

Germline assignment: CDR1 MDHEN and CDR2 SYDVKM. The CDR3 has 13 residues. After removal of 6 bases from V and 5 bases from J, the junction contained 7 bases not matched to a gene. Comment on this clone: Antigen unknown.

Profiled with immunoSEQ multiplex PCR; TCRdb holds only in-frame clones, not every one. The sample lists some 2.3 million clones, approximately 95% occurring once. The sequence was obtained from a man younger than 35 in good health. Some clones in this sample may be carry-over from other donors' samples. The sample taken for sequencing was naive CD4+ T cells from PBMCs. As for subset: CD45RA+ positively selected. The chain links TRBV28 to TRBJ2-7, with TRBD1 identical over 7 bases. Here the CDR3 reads CASSPGQSHEQYF. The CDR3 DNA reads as TGTGCCAGCAGCCCGGGACAGTCCCACGAGCAGTACTTC.